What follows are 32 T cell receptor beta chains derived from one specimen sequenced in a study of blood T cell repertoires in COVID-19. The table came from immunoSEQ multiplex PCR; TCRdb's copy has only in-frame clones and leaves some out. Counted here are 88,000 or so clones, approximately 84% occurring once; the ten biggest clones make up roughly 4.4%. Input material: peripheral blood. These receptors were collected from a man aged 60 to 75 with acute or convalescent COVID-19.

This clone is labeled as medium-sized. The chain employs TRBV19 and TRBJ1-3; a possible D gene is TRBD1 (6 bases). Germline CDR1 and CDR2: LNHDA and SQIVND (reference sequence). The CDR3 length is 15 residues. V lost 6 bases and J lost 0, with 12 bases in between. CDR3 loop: CASSTRGDSGNTIYF. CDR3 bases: TGTGCCAGTAGCACCAGGGGAGACTCTGGAAACACCATATATTTT.

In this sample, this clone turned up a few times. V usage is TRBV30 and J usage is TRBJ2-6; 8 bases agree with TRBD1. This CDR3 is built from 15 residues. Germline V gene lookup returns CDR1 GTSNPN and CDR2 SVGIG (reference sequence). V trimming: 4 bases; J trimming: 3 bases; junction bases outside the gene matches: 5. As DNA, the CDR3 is TGTGCCTGGATGCAGGGGGCGTATGGGGCCAACGTCCTGACTTTC. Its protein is CAWMQGAYGANVLTF.

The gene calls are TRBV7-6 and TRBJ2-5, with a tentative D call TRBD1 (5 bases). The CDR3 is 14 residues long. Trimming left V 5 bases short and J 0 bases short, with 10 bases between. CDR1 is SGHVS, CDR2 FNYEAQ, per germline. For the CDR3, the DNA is TGTGCCAGCAGCATTATGGACAACCAAGAGACCCAGTACTTC. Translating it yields CASSIMDNQETQYF.

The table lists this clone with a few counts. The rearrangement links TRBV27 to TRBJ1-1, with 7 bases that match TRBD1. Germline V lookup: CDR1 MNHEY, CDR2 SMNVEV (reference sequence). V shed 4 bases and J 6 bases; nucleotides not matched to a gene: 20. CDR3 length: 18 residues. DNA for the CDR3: TGTGCCAGCAGTTCCCTTGGGACAGCAGGGGCCAGGGTGGCTGAAGCTTTCTTT. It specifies CASSSLGTAGARVAEAFF.

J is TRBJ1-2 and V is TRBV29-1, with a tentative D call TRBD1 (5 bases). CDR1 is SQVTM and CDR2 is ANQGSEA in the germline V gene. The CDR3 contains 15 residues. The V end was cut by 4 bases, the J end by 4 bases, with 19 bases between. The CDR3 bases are TGCAGCGTTGCCCGAAGTTGGGGGGTTACCTATGGCTACACCTTC. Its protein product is CSVARSWGVTYGYTF.

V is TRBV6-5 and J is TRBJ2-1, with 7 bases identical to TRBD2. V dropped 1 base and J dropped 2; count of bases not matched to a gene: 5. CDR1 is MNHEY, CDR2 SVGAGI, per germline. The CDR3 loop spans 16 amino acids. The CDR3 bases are TGTGCCAGCAGTTACTACCCTAGCGGAGCCTACAATGAGCAGTTCTTC. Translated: CASSYYPSGAYNEQFF.

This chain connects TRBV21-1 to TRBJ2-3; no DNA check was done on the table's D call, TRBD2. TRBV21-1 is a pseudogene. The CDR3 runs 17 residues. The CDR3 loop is CASSTPGLAGGSDTQYF. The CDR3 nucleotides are TGTGCCAGCAGCACGCCGGGACTAGCGGGAGGGTCAGATACGCAGTATTTT.

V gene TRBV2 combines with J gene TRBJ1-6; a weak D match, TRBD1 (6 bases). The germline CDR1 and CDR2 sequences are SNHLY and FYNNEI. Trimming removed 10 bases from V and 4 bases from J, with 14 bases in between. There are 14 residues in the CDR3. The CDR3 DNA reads TGTGCCATCAACCGGGACAATTATAATTCACCCCTCCACTTT. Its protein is CAINRDNYNSPLHF.

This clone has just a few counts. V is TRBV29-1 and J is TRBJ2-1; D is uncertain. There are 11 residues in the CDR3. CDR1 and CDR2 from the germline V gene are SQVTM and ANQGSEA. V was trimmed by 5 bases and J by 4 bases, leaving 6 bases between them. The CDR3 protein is CSVLLYNEQFF. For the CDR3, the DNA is TGCAGCGTTCTTTTGTACAATGAGCAGTTCTTC.

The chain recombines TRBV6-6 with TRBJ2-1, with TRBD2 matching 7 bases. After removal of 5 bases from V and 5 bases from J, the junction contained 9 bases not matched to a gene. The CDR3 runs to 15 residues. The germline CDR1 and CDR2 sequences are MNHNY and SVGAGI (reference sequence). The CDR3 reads CASSPLRERDNEQFF. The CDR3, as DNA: TGTGCCAGCAGTCCCTTGCGGGAGCGGGACAATGAGCAGTTCTTC.

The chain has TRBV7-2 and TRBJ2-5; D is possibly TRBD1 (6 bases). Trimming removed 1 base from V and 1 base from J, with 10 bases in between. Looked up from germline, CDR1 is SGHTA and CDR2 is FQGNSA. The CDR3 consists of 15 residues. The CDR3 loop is CASSLVGTPQETQYF. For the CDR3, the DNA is TGTGCCAGCAGCTTAGTTGGGACACCCCAAGAGACCCAGTACTTC. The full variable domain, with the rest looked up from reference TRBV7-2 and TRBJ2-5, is GAGVSQSPSNKVTEKGKDVELRCDPISGHTALYWYRQSLGQGLEFLIYFQGNSAPDKSGLPSDRFSAERTGGSVSTLTIQRTQQEDSAVYLCASSLVGTPQETQYFGPGTRLLVL.

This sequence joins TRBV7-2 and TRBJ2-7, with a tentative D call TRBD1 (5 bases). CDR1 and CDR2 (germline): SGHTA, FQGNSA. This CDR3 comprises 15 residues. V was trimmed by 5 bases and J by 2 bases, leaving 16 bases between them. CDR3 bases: TGTGCCAGCAGCCCCGGGCAGGGATTAACCTACGAGCAGTACTTC. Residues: CASSPGQGLTYEQYF.

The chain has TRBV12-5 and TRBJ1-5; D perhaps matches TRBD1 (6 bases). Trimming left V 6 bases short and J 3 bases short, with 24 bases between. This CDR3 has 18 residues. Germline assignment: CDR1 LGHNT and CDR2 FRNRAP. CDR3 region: CASGGFTRTAKDNQPQHF. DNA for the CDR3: TGTGCTAGTGGGGGATTCACGAGGACAGCCAAAGACAATCAGCCCCAGCATTTT.

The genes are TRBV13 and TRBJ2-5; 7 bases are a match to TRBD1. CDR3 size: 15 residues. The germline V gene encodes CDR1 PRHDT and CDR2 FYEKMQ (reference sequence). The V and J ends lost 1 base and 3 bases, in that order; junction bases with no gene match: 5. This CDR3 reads CASSLATGTEETQYF. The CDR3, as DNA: TGTGCCAGCAGCTTAGCAACCGGGACAGAAGAGACCCAGTACTTC.

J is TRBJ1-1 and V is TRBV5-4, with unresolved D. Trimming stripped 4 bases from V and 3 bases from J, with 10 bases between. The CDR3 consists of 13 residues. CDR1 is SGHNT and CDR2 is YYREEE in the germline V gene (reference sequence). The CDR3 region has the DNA TGTGCCAGCAGCCTAAGACTTGACACTGAAGCTTTCTTT. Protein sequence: CASSLRLDTEAFF.

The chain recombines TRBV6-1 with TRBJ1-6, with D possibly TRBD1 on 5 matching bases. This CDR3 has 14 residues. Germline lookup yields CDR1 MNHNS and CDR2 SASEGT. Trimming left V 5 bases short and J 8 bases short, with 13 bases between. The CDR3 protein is CASSRRDLDSPLHF. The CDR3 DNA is TGTGCCAGCAGTCGCCGGGACTTAGATTCACCCCTCCACTTT.

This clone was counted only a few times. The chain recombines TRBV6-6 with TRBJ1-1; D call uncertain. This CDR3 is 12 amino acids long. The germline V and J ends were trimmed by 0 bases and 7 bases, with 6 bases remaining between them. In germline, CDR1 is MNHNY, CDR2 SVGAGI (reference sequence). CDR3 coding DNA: TGTGCCAGCAGTTACTCCGCAGTTGAAGCTTTCTTT. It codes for CASSYSAVEAFF.

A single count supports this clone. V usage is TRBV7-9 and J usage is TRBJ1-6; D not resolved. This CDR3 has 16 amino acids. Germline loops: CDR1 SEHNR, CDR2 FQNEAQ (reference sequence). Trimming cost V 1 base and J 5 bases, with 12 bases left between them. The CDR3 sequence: CASSLVGLLDNSPLHF. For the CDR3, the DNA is TGTGCCAGCAGCTTAGTCGGGTTGTTGGATAATTCACCCCTCCACTTT.

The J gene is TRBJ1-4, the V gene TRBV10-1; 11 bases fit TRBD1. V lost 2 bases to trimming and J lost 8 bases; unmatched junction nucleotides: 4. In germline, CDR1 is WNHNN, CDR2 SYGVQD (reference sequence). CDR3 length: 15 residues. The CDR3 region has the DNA TGCGCCAGCAGTGAGGGACAGGGGGCAGGAGAAAAACTGTTTTTT. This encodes CASSEGQGAGEKLFF.

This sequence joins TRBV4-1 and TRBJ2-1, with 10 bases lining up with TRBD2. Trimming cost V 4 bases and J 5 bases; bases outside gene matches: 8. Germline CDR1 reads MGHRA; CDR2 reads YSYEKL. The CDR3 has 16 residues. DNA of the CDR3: TGCGCCAGCAGCCGTACCGGGACTAGCGCCAACAATGAGCAGTTCTTC. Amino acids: CASSRTGTSANNEQFF.

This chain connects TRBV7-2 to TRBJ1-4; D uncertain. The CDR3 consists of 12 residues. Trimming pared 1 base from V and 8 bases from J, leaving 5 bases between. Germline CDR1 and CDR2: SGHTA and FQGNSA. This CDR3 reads CASSLDAEKLFF. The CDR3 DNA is TGTGCCAGCAGCTTAGATGCGGAAAAACTGTTTTTT.

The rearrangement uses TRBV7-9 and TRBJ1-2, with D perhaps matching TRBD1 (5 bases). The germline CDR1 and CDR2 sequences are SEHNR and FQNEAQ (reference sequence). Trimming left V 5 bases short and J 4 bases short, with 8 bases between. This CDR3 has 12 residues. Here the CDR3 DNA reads TGTGCCAGCAGCCGGGACTCCTATGGCTACACCTTC. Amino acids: CASSRDSYGYTF. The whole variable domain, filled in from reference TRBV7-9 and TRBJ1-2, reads DTGVSQNPRHKITKRGQNVTFRCDPISEHNRLYWYRQTLGQGPEFLTYFQNEAQLEKSRLLSDRFSAERPKGSFSTLEIQRTEQGDSAMYLCASSRDSYGYTFGSGTRLTVV.

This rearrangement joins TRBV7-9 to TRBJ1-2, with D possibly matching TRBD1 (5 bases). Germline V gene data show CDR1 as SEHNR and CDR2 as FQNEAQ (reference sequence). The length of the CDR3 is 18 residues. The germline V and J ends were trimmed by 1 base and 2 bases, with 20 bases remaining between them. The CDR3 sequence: CASSLVTGPAAGNYGYTF. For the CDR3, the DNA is TGTGCCAGCAGCTTAGTCACAGGTCCGGCAGCCGGAAACTATGGCTACACCTTC.

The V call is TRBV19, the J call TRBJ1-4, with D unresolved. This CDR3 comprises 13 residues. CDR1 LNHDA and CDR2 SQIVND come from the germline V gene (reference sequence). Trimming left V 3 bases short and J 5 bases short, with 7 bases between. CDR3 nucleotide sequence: TGTGCCAGTAGTATGTGGAGAAATGAAAAACTGTTTTTT. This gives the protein CASSMWRNEKLFF.

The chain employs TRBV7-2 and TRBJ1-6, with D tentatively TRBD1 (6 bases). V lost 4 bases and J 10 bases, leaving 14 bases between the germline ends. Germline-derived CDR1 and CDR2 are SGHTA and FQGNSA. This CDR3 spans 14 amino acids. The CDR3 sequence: CASSSTGYGSPLHF. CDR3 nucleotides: TGTGCCAGCAGCTCCACAGGGTACGGCTCACCCCTCCACTTT.

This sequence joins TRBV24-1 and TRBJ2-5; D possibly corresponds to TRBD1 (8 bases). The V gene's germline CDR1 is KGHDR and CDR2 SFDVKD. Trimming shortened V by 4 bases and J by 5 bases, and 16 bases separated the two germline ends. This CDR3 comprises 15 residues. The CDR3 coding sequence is TGTGCCACCAGTGACCTCGGACAGGGAGGGGAGACCCAGTACTTC. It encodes CATSDLGQGGETQYF.

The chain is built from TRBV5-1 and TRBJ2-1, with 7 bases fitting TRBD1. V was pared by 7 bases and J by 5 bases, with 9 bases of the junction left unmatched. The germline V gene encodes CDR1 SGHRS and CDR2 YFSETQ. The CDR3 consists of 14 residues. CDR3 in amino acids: CASAEGQANNEQFF. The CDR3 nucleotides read TGCGCCAGCGCCGAAGGACAGGCTAACAATGAGCAGTTCTTC.

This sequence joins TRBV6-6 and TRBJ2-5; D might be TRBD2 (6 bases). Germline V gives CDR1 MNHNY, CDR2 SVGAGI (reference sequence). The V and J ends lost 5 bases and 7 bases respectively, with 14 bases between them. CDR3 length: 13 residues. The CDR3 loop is CASSLGGGGTQYF. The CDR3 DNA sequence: TGTGCCAGCAGTCTCGGGGGAGGAGGGACCCAGTACTTC.

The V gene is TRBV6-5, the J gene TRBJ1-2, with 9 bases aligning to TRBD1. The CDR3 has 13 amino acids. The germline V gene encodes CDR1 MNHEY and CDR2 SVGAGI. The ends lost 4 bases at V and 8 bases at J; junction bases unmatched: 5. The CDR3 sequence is CASSFRDRDGYTF. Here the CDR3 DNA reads TGTGCCAGCAGTTTCCGGGACAGGGACGGCTACACCTTC.

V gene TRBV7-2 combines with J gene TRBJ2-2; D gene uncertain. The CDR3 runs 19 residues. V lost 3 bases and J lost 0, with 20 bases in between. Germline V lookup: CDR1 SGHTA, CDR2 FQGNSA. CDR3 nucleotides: TGTGCCAGCAGCTTGAGAGGCCACGATTCCTTGGCGAACACCGGGGAGCTGTTTTTT. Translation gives CASSLRGHDSLANTGELFF. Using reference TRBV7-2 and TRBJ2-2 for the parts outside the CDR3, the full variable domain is GAGVSQSPSNKVTEKGKDVELRCDPISGHTALYWYRQSLGQGLEFLIYFQGNSAPDKSGLPSDRFSAERTGGSVSTLTIQRTQQEDSAVYLCASSLRGHDSLANTGELFFGEGSRLTVL.

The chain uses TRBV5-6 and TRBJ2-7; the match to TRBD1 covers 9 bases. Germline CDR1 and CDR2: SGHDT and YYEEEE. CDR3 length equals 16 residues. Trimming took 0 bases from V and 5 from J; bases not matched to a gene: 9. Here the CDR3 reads CASSLGGTGSYHEQYF. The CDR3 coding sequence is TGTGCCAGCAGCTTGGGCGGGACAGGGTCGTACCACGAGCAGTACTTC.

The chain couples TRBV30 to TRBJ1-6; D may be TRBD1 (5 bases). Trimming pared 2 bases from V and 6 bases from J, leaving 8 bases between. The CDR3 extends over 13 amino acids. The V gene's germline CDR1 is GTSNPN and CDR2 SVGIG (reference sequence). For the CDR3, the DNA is TGTGCCTGGAGTCTAGGGGTTAATTCACCCCTCCACTTT. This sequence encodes CAWSLGVNSPLHF.